This is a list of T cell receptor beta chains from one sample in a study of identical twins. TCRdb processed the 5' RACE reads anew with MiXCR; each CDR3 protein has one entry. The repertoire has 700,000 to 950,000 distinct CDR3 sequences, approximately 13% of them found once; the top ten carry around 1.5%. Separately, the same data were catalogued under a study of yellow fever vaccine responses in identical twins.

The sequencing sample was made of PBMCs. The receptors come from a woman aged 18-35 years in good health. The CDR3 runs from the conserved cysteine through the conserved F or W. D genes are given only for firm matches. Expanded clones get a size class; other rows say once, few or many, or leave the size out.

>TRBV11-1|TRBJ2-4|TRBD2|-|14
CASSKARLAGGRYF
TGTGCCAGCAGCAAAGCCCGGTTAGCGGGAGGGCGGTACTTC
>TRBV7-3|TRBJ2-7|TRBD2|few|15
CASSLFLAGPYEQYF
TGTGCCAGCAGCTTATTTTTAGCGGGACCCTACGAGCAGTACTTC
>TRBV10-3|TRBJ2-5|TRBD1|few|17
CAISGRQGNDWQETQYF
TGTGCCATCAGTGGGAGACAGGGGAACGATTGGCAAGAGACCCAGTACTTC
>TRBV12-5|TRBJ2-2|TRBD1|-|14
CASGHGTATGELFF
TGTGCTAGTGGCCACGGGACAGCCACCGGGGAGCTGTTTTTT
>TRBV3-1|TRBJ2-7|-|few|14
CASSQEGLHYEQYF
TGTGCCAGCAGCCAAGAAGGCCTGCACTACGAGCAGTACTTC
>TRBV5-1|TRBJ2-3|-|few|15
CASSGRGAFTDTQYF
TGCGCCAGCAGCGGCAGGGGGGCTTTCACAGATACGCAGTATTTT
>TRBV18|TRBJ2-5|-|few|13
CASSPNPTETQYF
TGTGCCAGCTCACCCAATCCGACGGAGACCCAGTACTTC
>TRBV20-1|TRBJ2-3|TRBD2|few|15
CSPKRGPISTDTQYF
TGCAGCCCCAAGCGGGGACCAATTAGCACAGATACGCAGTATTTT
>TRBV20-1|TRBJ2-1|TRBD2|few|14
CSASFRGRNNEQFF
TGCAGTGCTAGTTTCCGCGGGAGAAACAATGAGCAGTTCTTC
>TRBV21-1|TRBJ2-2|-|-|14
CASFFDRNTGELFF
TGTGCCAGCTTTTTCGACAGGAACACCGGGGAGCTGTTTTTT
>TRBV10-3|TRBJ2-1|-|-|16
CAISEVAASSYNEQFF
TGTGCCATCAGTGAGGTGGCTGCCAGCTCCTACAATGAGCAGTTCTTC
>TRBV28|TRBJ1-1|-|-|14
CASNPGARNTEAFF
TGTGCCAGCAATCCGGGGGCAAGAAACACTGAAGCTTTCTTT